This T cell receptor beta chain emerged from a study of Graves' ophthalmopathy and Graves' hyperthyroidism. This clonotype was counted many times. Its target is unknown. Hyperthyroidism was new, under 2 months, in patients aged 18 to 65. Patients with other autoimmune diseases, uncontrolled infections, pregnancy or lactation were excluded. Amplification from RNA transcripts yielded the TCR beta CDR3 regions. HTBI-primed RT-PCR formed the first round, and a multiplex PCR formed the second. Each CDR3 protein gets one entry after TCRdb re-called the multiplex PCR reads with MiXCR. The repertoire consists of more than 1,000,000 distinct CDR3 sequences, with less than 45% occurring once and the leading ten covering roughly 11%. Study-wide findings and caveats: With a specificity of around 77% and a sensitivity of around 71%, the model predicted ophthalmopathy progression. Blood was where most expanded thyroid clonotypes above 0.001 frequency also turned up.

Germline V gives CDR1 SNHLY, CDR2 FYNNEI. Between the trimmed V and J ends, which lost 6 bases and 5 bases, there was a span of 11 bases. The CDR3 sequence is 14 residues long. The clonotype comes from an adult man with Graves' hyperthyroidism. The chain employs TRBV2 and TRBJ1-6; possibly TRBD1 for D (5 bases). The sample consisted of peripheral blood or thyroid tissue (not recorded which). The CDR3 reads CASRGTGNNSPLHF. The CDR3 DNA reads as TGTGCCAGCAGGGGGACTGGGAATAATTCACCCCTCCACTTT.